This TCR beta chain originates from a study of T cell clonality in common variable immunodeficiency. Study results and caveats: Compared with controls, CVID subjects had fewer shared TCRbeta clones. CVID subjects had higher TCRbeta clonality than healthy controls, most marked in about a third.

The CDR3 covers 14 residues. V was shortened by 4 bases and J by 2 bases, with 8 bases between the two germline ends. Germline V lookup: CDR1 KGHSH, CDR2 LQKENI. This clone was found many times. What it binds is unknown. The read ends 3 residues before the CDR3 terminus; that terminus is restored from the germline J gene. The data were produced by immunoSEQ multiplex PCR, yet TCRdb's version contains in-frame clones alone and is incomplete. Listed for the sample are about 39,000 clones, none seen a single time. Caucasian heritage predominated among both patients and controls. The rearrangement uses TRBV18 and TRBJ1-4; D uncertain. The sample consisted of peripheral blood mononuclear cells. This receptor was obtained from a person between 18 and 70 years old in good health. The CDR3 protein is CASSLRMTNEKLFF. The CDR3 DNA, read in part, is TGTGCCAGCTCACTCAGAATGACTAATGAAAAA.